This is a list of T cell receptor beta chains from one sample in a study of metastatic and nonmetastatic thyroid tumors. TCRdb re-analyzed the PCR reads through MiXCR. The data contain fewer than 7,500 clones, roughly 30% of them singletons. The sample was tumor tissue. These receptors all come from a female donor with papillary thyroid cancer or a benign thyroid nodule (not recorded which). Some clones in this sample may be carry-over from other donors' samples. The CDR3 runs from the conserved cysteine through the conserved F or W. The D gene is left open where the match is weak. The size field is filled for only some rows; it gives once, few, many or a size class.

D	V	size	J	CDR3	DNA
NA	TRBV6-5	medium-sized	TRBJ2-6	CASSYSIRGFGANVLTF	TGTGCCAGCAGTTACTCGATAAGGGGATTCGGGGCCAACGTCCTGACTTTC
NA	TRBV18	many	TRBJ2-7	CASSPGRLPYEQYF	TGTGCCAGCTCACCGGGGAGGCTCCCCTACGAGCAGTACTTC
NA	TRBV11-3	once	TRBJ2-6	CASSLVGVGVSGGGANVLTF	TGTGCCAGCAGCTTAGTAGGGGTCGGGGTATCAGGTGGTGGGGCCAACGTCCTGACTTTC
NA	TRBV12-3/TRBV12-4	few	TRBJ2-1	CASSLGSCGRNEQFF	TGTGCCAGCAGTTTGGGGTCGTGTGGTAGGAATGAGCAGTTCTTC
NA	TRBV5-1	NA	TRBJ1-4	CASSYGPDHTTNEKLFF	TGCGCCAGCAGCTACGGACCCGATCACACAACTAATGAAAAACTGTTTTTT
NA	TRBV9	NA	TRBJ1-1	CASSVPSGRGTEAFF	TGTGCCAGCAGCGTACCCTCAGGGAGAGGTACTGAAGCTTTCTTT
NA	TRBV4-1	NA	TRBJ2-3	CASSQTDTQYF	TGCGCCAGCAGCCAAACAGATACGCAGTATTTT
NA	TRBV4-1	once	TRBJ2-7	CASSPSRDPSYEQYF	TGCGCCAGCAGCCCCTCCAGAGACCCCTCCTACGAGCAGTACTTC
TRBD1	TRBV2	medium-sized	TRBJ2-7	CASSDGQGTGAYEQYF	TGTGCCAGCAGTGATGGACAGGGTACCGGAGCTTACGAGCAGTACTTC
NA	TRBV30	NA	TRBJ1-6	CAWSVWPNEPNSPLHF	TGTGCCTGGAGTGTGTGGCCCAATGAACCTAATTCACCCCTCCACTTT
TRBD2	TRBV28	large	TRBJ2-1	CASSSQGLARYNEQFF	TGTGCCAGCAGTTCGCAGGGACTAGCGCGATACAATGAGCAGTTCTTC
TRBD1	TRBV12-3/TRBV12-4	few	TRBJ1-2	CASSPKGAHYGYTF	TGTGCCAGCAGCCCCAAGGGGGCCCACTATGGCTACACCTTC
TRBD1	TRBV15	few	TRBJ1-3	CATSRDRPGTGGGNTIYF	TGTGCCACCAGCAGAGATCGCCCCGGGACAGGGGGTGGAAACACCATATATTTT